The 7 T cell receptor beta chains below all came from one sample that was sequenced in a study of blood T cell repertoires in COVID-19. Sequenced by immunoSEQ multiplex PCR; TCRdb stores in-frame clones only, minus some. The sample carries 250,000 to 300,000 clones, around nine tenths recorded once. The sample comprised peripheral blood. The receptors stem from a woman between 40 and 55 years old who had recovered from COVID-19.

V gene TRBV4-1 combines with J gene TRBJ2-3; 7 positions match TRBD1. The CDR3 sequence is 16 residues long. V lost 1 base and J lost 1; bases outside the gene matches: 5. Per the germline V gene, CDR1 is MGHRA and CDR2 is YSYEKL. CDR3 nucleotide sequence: TGCGCCAGCAGCCAAGGTAGGGGGCTCGGCACAGATACGCAGTATTTT. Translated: CASSQGRGLGTDTQYF.

Written as DNA, the CDR3 is TGTGCCAGCAGTGAACCGGGACAGGGTCTCGATGAGCAGTTCTTC. Translating it yields CASSEPGQGLDEQFF. The chain employs TRBV2 and TRBJ2-1, with 9 bases matching TRBD1. CDR3 length: 15 amino acids. The V gene end was trimmed by 2 bases and the J gene end by 8 bases; junction bases not matched to a gene: 7. CDR1 is SNHLY, CDR2 FYNNEI, per germline.

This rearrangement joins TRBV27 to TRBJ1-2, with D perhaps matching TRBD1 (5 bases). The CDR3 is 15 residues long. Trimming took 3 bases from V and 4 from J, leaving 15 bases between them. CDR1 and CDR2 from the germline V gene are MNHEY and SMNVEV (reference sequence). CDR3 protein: CASSLELGGGYGYTF. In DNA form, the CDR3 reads TGTGCCAGCAGTTTGGAATTAGGCGGGGGCTATGGCTACACCTTC.

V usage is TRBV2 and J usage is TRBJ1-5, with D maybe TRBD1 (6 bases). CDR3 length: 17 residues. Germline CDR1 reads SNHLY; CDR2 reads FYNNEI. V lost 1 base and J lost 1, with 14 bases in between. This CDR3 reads CASSEEIGGKSNQPQHF. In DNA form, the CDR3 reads TGTGCCAGCAGTGAAGAAATAGGGGGTAAGAGCAATCAGCCCCAGCATTTT.

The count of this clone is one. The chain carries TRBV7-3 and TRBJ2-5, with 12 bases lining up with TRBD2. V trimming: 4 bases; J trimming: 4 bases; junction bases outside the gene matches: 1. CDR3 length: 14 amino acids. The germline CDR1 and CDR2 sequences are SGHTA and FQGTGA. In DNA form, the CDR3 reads TGTGCCAGCAGCTCGGGACTAGCGGGAGAGACCCAGTACTTC. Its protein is CASSSGLAGETQYF.

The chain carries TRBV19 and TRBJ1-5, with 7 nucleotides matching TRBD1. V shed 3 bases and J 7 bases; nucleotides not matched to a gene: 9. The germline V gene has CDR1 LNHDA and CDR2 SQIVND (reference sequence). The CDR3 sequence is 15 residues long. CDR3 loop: CASSIDPGGWQPQHF. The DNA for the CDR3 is TGTGCCAGTAGTATCGACCCAGGGGGTTGGCAGCCCCAGCATTTT.

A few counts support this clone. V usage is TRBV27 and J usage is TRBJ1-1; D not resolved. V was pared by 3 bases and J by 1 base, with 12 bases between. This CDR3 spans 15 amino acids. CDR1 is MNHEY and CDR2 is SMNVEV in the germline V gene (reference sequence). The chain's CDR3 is CASSFTGVENTEAFF. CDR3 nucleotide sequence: TGTGCCAGCAGTTTTACGGGTGTGGAGAACACTGAAGCTTTCTTT.